The rows below give T cell receptor beta chains drawn from one sample of a study of cytomegalovirus exposure and HLA in healthy donors. Only in-frame clones appear in the TCRdb table, and some are missing; sequencing was by immunoSEQ multiplex PCR. The sample shows about 130,000 clones, over 70% of them seen only once. Sample: PBMCs. The receptors derive from a woman between 40 and 50 years old in good health and CMV-seronegative. Each CDR3 is given with its conserved first and last residue. Each record gives: CDR3 length, J gene, clone size, D gene, V gene, CDR3 protein, CDR3 DNA. The D gene is left open where the match is weak. Clone size is stated in some rows and not others, as once, few, many or a class when expanded.

len: 14; j_gene: TRBJ1-3; abundance: NA; d_gene: NA; v_gene: TRBV27; CDR3aa: CASSNGGAGNTIYF; CDR3nt: TGTGCCAGCAGCAACGGGGGAGCAGGAAACACCATATATTTT
len: 15; j_gene: TRBJ2-7; abundance: NA; d_gene: NA; v_gene: TRBV12-5; CDR3aa: CASGPGLRSSYEQYF; CDR3nt: TGTGCTAGTGGCCCCGGACTCCGGAGCTCCTACGAGCAGTACTTC
len: 16; j_gene: TRBJ2-3; abundance: NA; d_gene: TRBD2; v_gene: TRBV2; CDR3aa: CASSRGGRASTDTQYF; CDR3nt: TGTGCCAGCAGTCGGGGCGGGAGGGCCTCCACAGATACGCAGTATTTT
len: 18; j_gene: TRBJ2-1; abundance: NA; d_gene: TRBD2; v_gene: TRBV4-1; CDR3aa: CASSRGLAGGGAYNEQFF; CDR3nt: TGCGCCAGCAGCCGCGGACTAGCGGGAGGGGGAGCCTACAATGAGCAGTTCTTC
len: 14; j_gene: TRBJ2-3; abundance: NA; d_gene: TRBD2; v_gene: TRBV7-2; CDR3aa: CASSWTSGTDTQYF; CDR3nt: TGTGCCAGCAGCTGGACTAGCGGGACCGATACGCAGTATTTT
len: 13; j_gene: TRBJ1-1; abundance: NA; d_gene: NA; v_gene: TRBV4-3; CDR3aa: CASSQGGWGVTFF; CDR3nt: TGCGCCAGCAGCCAAGGAGGATGGGGAGTAACTTTCTTT
len: 16; j_gene: TRBJ2-3; abundance: once; d_gene: TRBD2; v_gene: TRBV6-1; CDR3aa: CASSEARLAGSDTQYF; CDR3nt: TGTGCCAGCAGTGAAGCGCGGCTAGCGGGCTCAGATACGCAGTATTTT
len: 14; j_gene: TRBJ2-7; abundance: NA; d_gene: TRBD1; v_gene: TRBV12-5; CDR3aa: CASARTGGSYEQYF; CDR3nt: TGTGCTAGTGCCCGGACAGGGGGCTCCTACGAGCAGTACTTC
len: 14; j_gene: TRBJ1-5; abundance: NA; d_gene: NA; v_gene: TRBV19; CDR3aa: CASSWTLTDQPQHF; CDR3nt: TGTGCCAGTAGTTGGACTCTAACGGATCAGCCCCAGCATTTT
len: 14; j_gene: TRBJ2-7; abundance: NA; d_gene: NA; v_gene: TRBV6-6; CDR3aa: CASSLAGSGYEQYF; CDR3nt: TGTGCCAGCAGTCTAGCCGGCTCTGGCTACGAGCAGTACTTC
len: 15; j_gene: TRBJ2-7; abundance: NA; d_gene: NA; v_gene: TRBV11-3; CDR3aa: CASSLAYRRSYEQYF; CDR3nt: TGTGCCAGCAGCTTAGCTTACAGGCGTTCCTACGAGCAGTACTTC
len: 15; j_gene: TRBJ1-2; abundance: NA; d_gene: TRBD1; v_gene: TRBV19; CDR3aa: CASSTGQGAHYGYTF; CDR3nt: TGTGCCAGTAGTACCGGACAGGGGGCCCACTATGGCTACACCTTC
len: 15; j_gene: TRBJ1-4; abundance: NA; d_gene: NA; v_gene: TRBV5-4; CDR3aa: CASSSKGPGGEKLFF; CDR3nt: TGTGCCAGCAGCTCCAAGGGGCCCGGCGGTGAAAAACTGTTTTTT
len: 17; j_gene: TRBJ2-2; abundance: NA; d_gene: TRBD2; v_gene: TRBV4-3; CDR3aa: CASSQGTSGGAGGELFF; CDR3nt: TGCGCCAGCAGCCAAGGGACTAGCGGGGGGGCCGGCGGGGAGCTGTTTTTT
len: 16; j_gene: TRBJ2-1; abundance: NA; d_gene: TRBD2; v_gene: TRBV27; CDR3aa: CASSTTGTSLINEQFF; CDR3nt: TGTGCCAGCAGCACAACCGGGACTAGCCTGATTAATGAGCAGTTCTTC
len: 14; j_gene: TRBJ2-7; abundance: NA; d_gene: NA; v_gene: TRBV11-2; CDR3aa: CASSQSRGFHEQYF; CDR3nt: TGTGCCAGCAGCCAATCCCGGGGGTTTCACGAGCAGTACTTC
len: 14; j_gene: TRBJ2-1; abundance: NA; d_gene: NA; v_gene: TRBV7-9; CDR3aa: CASSLGTDHNEQFF; CDR3nt: TGTGCCAGCAGCTTAGGGACAGACCACAATGAGCAGTTCTTC